This T cell receptor beta chain was recovered during a study of blood T cell repertoires in COVID-19 (TCRdb year 2020). Study-level background: Collaborator samples came from the United States, Italy and Spain and covered acute and convalescent phases of COVID-19. Where HLA class I and class II types were available, the types were taken from metadata supplied by the sample provider, not from assay-based typing. Deeply sampled blood TCRbeta repertoires from subjects exposed to, actively infected with, or recovered from COVID-19 were included in the dataset. Nearly every sample came with metadata listing a de-identified subject ID, COVID-19 status, age in years and sex. The prospective study material was composed of cDNA or gDNA derived from T cells, B-cell-depleted T cells, or PBMCs. The samples were drawn from the first 160 participants of the ongoing ImmuneRACE study and from 1,254 subjects provided by 6 global collaborators. The repertoires were released in a freely available public database meant as a resource for research on the immune response to SARS-CoV-2. What the work shows at the level of the full study, not this receptor alone: Clinical and demographic metadata were provided uncurated, with the amount varying by source and participant.

At one collaborating source in Seattle, patients were enrolled during active infection and were followed longitudinally through the course of disease. Whole blood was collected in K2EDTA tubes by collaborating institutions according to the institutions' own protocols. For TCRbeta analysis, collaborators shipped samples as frozen whole blood, isolated PBMCs, or DNA extracted from either of those sample types. The immunoSEQ Assay, a bias-controlled multiplex PCR, was used to amplify TCRbeta CDR3 regions from genomic DNA. The original pipeline was this. Nucleated cell counts per sample were estimated from amplification of reference gene primers within the assay. Sequence reads were collapsed and filtered to measure the absolute abundance of every unique TCRbeta CDR3 rearrangement. For each sample, productive Simpson clonality was calculated as the square root of Simpson's diversity index over productive rearrangements. In TCRdb, the immuneACCESS table is reduced to in-frame sequences with V and J assigned. These tables do not hold every clone; where another copy was compared, an unresolved V gene accounts for under half, and the others remain unexplained. V and J calls and clone size are those listed in that table; D and trimming were worked out from the DNA. For this sample there are hundreds of thousands of clones; around 88% appear just once. Approximately 5.5% of the sample is held by the ten biggest clonotypes.

With regard to this clone: The antigen it recognizes is unknown. No base quality information exists; no much larger clone differs at one position.

The CDR3, cysteine through phenylalanine, is 13 amino acids long. CDR3 DNA only is kept here, 39 bases in frame from base 1. Via the germline V gene, CDR1 is MNHNS and CDR2 SASEGT. V loses 3 bases, J loses 4 bases, and the germline ends lie 6 bases apart. Rearrangement joined TRBV6-1 to TRBJ2-2, with the D segment identity uncertain. The TCR comes from a woman older than 75 with COVID-19, enrolled during active disease. Sequencing was carried out using peripheral blood. The CDR3 in this case is CASSDPSTGELFF. The nucleotides are TGTGCCAGCAGTGACCCGAGCACCGGGGAGCTGTTTTTT.